Many counts were recorded for the clone carrying this TCR beta chain. Antigen specificity is unknown. Sample time point: newly diagnosed GD, antithyroid drugs for less than 3 months. Preparation of the TCR library used RNA extracted from PBMCs. This specimen belongs to a study of regulatory T cells in long-lasting Graves disease. V lost 6 bases and J lost 5, with 8 bases in between. This CDR3 region has 11 residues. Germline CDR1 reads MDHEN; CDR2 reads SYDVKM. Study-level findings and limits: Patients whose Graves' disease persisted exhibited lower TCR diversity than those newly diagnosed. Possibly, too few samples lowered accuracy. Exclusively peripheral blood, rather than thyroid tissue, was studied.

Relying on iRepertoire HTBI primers and Arm-PCR of CDR3 regions, the team built TCR beta libraries. TCRdb reanalysed the multiplex PCR reads using MiXCR and keeps one entry per CDR3 protein. Of approximately 300,000 distinct CDR3 sequences detected, 15% to 20% appear once; the ten largest clones hold more than 35%. The rearrangement links TRBV28 to TRBJ2-7; D unresolved. The sample was peripheral blood mononuclear cells (PBMCs), taken at new diagnosis, from a patient treated with antithyroid drugs. This receptor was identified in a female donor with Graves disease. Here the CDR3 reads CASSPHHEQYF. CDR3 bases: TGTGCCAGCAGCCCCCACCACGAGCAGTACTTC.